The entry that follows covers one T cell receptor beta chain sequence. What it binds is not known. Random hexamers primed reverse transcription of roughly 0.5 to 1 ug RNA. TCRdb independently ran MiXCR on the immunoSEQ multiplex PCR reads; one entry per CDR3 protein. The sample lists about 140,000 distinct CDR3 sequences, approximately 95% occurring once. The data stem from a study of CD8 T cells in Susac syndrome. Overall study findings and caveats: The number of individuals included in the study's TCR sequencing and HLA analysis was acknowledged as relatively small.

The multiple sclerosis controls comprised treatment-naive patients whose relapsing-remitting disease was stable or active. CD8+ and CD4+ T cells were negatively isolated; TEMRA cells were FACS-enriched. Trimming removed 5 bases from V and 5 bases from J; junction bases left unmatched: 6. Germline values: CDR1 SGHRS, CDR2 YFSETQ. The CDR3 has 13 residues. Sequencing was done on a sample of CD4+ T cells from PBMCs. The rearrangement joins TRBV5-1 to TRBJ2-5; 7 nucleotides match TRBD1. This TCR came from a human donor with multiple sclerosis. CDR3 sequence reads: CASRSGQFETQYF. Here the CDR3 DNA reads TGCGCCAGCAGATCGGGACAGTTCGAGACCCAGTACTTC.